This TCR beta chain was found in a study of shared clonotypes between healthy human individuals. Across the study: Donor composition was a couple of women and a few men, aged 18 to 49. Study-level points and caveats: Clonotypes shared by all four sorted-subset donors had higher generation probabilities than non-shared clonotypes.

Germline lookup yields CDR1 LNHDA and CDR2 SQIVND (reference sequence). This CDR3 contains 14 residues. V gave up 6 bases and J gave up 4 bases; unmatched junction bases: 1. Concerning this clone itself: Its specificity is unknown.

Assay: immunoSEQ multiplex PCR; the TCRdb copy retains only in-frame clones and omits some. The sample records 2 million to 2.5 million clones, approximately 94% being singletons. This chain uses TRBV19 with TRBJ2-3, with 13 bases aligning to TRBD2. The sample comprised naive CD4+ T cells sorted from blood. Subset given: CD45RA+ positively selected. This sequence was found in a man younger than 35 in good health. The CDR3 loop is CASRLAGGPDTQYF. The CDR3 nucleotides are TGTGCCAGTAGACTAGCGGGGGGGCCAGATACGCAGTATTTT.